This T cell receptor beta chain was sequenced during a study of blood T cells in healthy people across ages. With each sample, at least 6 micrograms of total RNA were extracted. The V gene's germline CDR1 is MDHEN and CDR2 SYDVKM. Trimming removed 3 bases at V and 8 bases at J, with 19 bases between. This CDR3 region has 15 residues. The second PCR ran roughly 6 to 11 cycles with a sample-barcoded 5' primer and J-beta primers. Each CDR3 protein gets one entry after TCRdb re-called the 5' RACE reads with MiXCR. The table lists about 1,600,000 distinct CDR3 sequences, about 40% of them singletons. This clonotype was found once.

This TCR came from a young woman in good health. The specimen was blood. This chain connects TRBV28 to TRBJ1-2, with D possibly being TRBD1 (5 bases). The CDR3: CASSFTYSGLEGYTF. CDR3 in DNA: TGTGCCAGCAGTTTCACCTACTCAGGGTTAGAGGGCTACACCTTC.